The 22 T cell receptor beta chains below all came from one sample that was sequenced in a study of T-cell reconstitution after alpha-beta-depleted transplantation in children. Preparation of the TCRbeta library used unique molecular identifiers. TCRdb analysed the PCR reads with MiXCR anew, one entry per CDR3 protein. This table has some 840,000 distinct CDR3 sequences, roughly 15% appearing once. Sequencing used PBMCs, mostly from graft donor cells, obtained 360 days after TCRalphabeta/CD19-depleted stem cell transplant. These receptors were obtained from a male patient under 18 who had a stem cell transplant for acute lymphoblastic leukemia, so the T cells may come from the graft donor.

The CDR3, as DNA: TGTGCCAGCAGCTCTCAGGGTTTCGGGGCCAACGTCCTGACTTTC. Translation: CASSSQGFGANVLTF. The genes are TRBV7-8 and TRBJ2-6, with D perhaps TRBD1 (5 bases). V shed 4 bases and J shed 4 bases, with 11 bases lying between them. Germline V CDR1 and CDR2: SGHVS, FQNEAQ. The CDR3 is 15 amino acids.

The chain combines TRBV9 with TRBJ1-1; TRBD1 might be the D (5 bases). The length of the CDR3 is 14 residues. Trimming removed 0 bases at V and 4 bases at J, with 10 bases between. Per germline, CDR1 SGDLS and CDR2 YYNGEE. CDR3 sequence: CASSVGGRATEAFF. Here the CDR3 DNA reads TGTGCCAGCAGCGTAGGCGGCAGGGCCACTGAAGCTTTCTTT.

The rearrangement links TRBV10-3 to TRBJ2-7, with TRBD1 identical over 8 bases. The V segment lost 6 bases and the J segment 7 bases; nucleotides outside the gene matches: 14. CDR1 and CDR2 from the germline V gene are ENHRY and SYGVKD. The CDR3 covers 15 residues. DNA of the CDR3: TGTGCCATCAGGGGTTCGACAGGGGACCTGAGGGAGCAGTACTTC. This translates into CAIRGSTGDLREQYF.

This chain joins TRBV12-3 or TRBV12-4 and TRBJ2-3; 14 nucleotides match TRBD2. There are 20 residues in the CDR3. J was trimmed by 0 bases and V by 3 bases; bases with no gene match: 11. The CDR3 region has the DNA TGTGCCAGCAGTTTTGAACGGGGACTAGCGGGAGTAACGAGCACAGATACGCAGTATTTT. Its protein is CASSFERGLAGVTSTDTQYF.

This chain links TRBV27 with TRBJ2-7, with 9 bases matching TRBD1. CDR3 length: 15 amino acids. CDR1 and CDR2 (germline): MNHEY, SMNVEV (reference sequence). The trim removed 7 bases at V and 5 bases at J, leaving 12 bases unmatched. The CDR3 here is CASKFGGDRDHEQYF. CDR3 bases: TGTGCCAGCAAGTTTGGGGGGGACAGGGACCACGAGCAGTACTTC.

The V call is TRBV18, the J call TRBJ2-3, with D perhaps TRBD1 or TRBD2 (6 bases each). Trimming took 2 bases from V and 6 from J, leaving 12 bases between them. Germline assignment: CDR1 KGHSH and CDR2 LQKENI. The length of the CDR3 is 14 residues. The CDR3 spells CASSPAGAGDTQYF. In DNA form, the CDR3 reads TGTGCCAGCTCACCAGCAGGGGCGGGGGATACGCAGTATTTT.

This clonotype showed up just a few times. CDR3 in DNA: TGTGCCAGCTCACAATTAGAGGAGCAGACCCAGTACTTC. Translation gives CASSQLEEQTQYF. J is TRBJ2-5 and V is TRBV18; D uncertain. The CDR3 sequence is 13 residues long. The V end lost 4 bases, the J end lost 6 bases, and 12 bases lay between the germline ends. Per germline, CDR1 KGHSH and CDR2 LQKENI.

This clonotype was observed a handful of times. This rearrangement joins TRBV7-8 to TRBJ2-3; 15 bases are a match to TRBD2. This CDR3 is built from 17 residues. Germline V CDR1 and CDR2: SGHVS, FQNEAQ. The J segment lost 6 bases and the V segment lost 1 base, leaving 5 bases of the junction unmatched. As DNA, the CDR3 is TGTGCCAGCAGCTTAGTCCGGACTAGCGGGAGGGTGGATACGCAGTATTTT. It translates to CASSLVRTSGRVDTQYF.

This clonotype was seen ten or more times. A junction boundary mismatches the germline segment, possibly from a read error. The chain links TRBV18 to TRBJ2-5; no clear D gene. CDR3 length: 12 residues. From germline, CDR1 is KGHSH and CDR2 LQKENI. The CDR3 protein is CASSRYQETQYF. The CDR3 DNA reads as TGCGCCAGCAGCCGGTACCAAGAGACCCAGTACTTC.

This clonotype was found a few times. The rearrangement joins TRBV5-1 to TRBJ1-1; TRBD1 aligns across 7 bases. V lost 4 bases to trimming and J lost 1 base; unmatched junction nucleotides: 7. This CDR3 is built from 15 residues. Germline values: CDR1 SGHRS, CDR2 YFSETQ. The CDR3 bases are TGCGCCAGCAGCCACCTGACAGGGAGGAACACTGAAGCTTTCTTT. Protein: CASSHLTGRNTEAFF.

The chain employs TRBV12-3 or TRBV12-4 and TRBJ2-1; 8 bases line up with TRBD2. This CDR3 contains 15 residues. The V gene end was trimmed by 6 bases and the J gene end by 4 bases; junction bases not matched to a gene: 8. Here the CDR3 DNA reads TGTGCCAGCAGGCGAGGAGCGGGAGAGTACAATGAGCAGTTCTTC. This gives the protein CASRRGAGEYNEQFF.

This chain links TRBV9 with TRBJ2-3; D possibly corresponds to TRBD2 (6 bases). Trimming took off 2 bases at V and 6 bases at J, with 16 bases between the two ends. Germline V gene sequence: CDR1 SGDLS, CDR2 YYNGEE. The CDR3 loop spans 15 amino acids. The CDR3 DNA is TGTGCCAGCAGCGTCGGACTACGCGGCCAGGATACGCAGTATTTT. This sequence encodes CASSVGLRGQDTQYF. The full variable domain, with the rest looked up from reference TRBV9 and TRBJ2-3, is DSGVTQTPKHLITATGQRVTLRCSPRSGDLSVYWYQQSLDQGLQFLIQYYNGEERAKGNILERFSAQQFPDLHSELNLSSLELGDSALYFCASSVGLRGQDTQYFGPGTRLTVL.

The chain couples TRBV20-1 to TRBJ2-5, with 7 bases lining up with TRBD1. J gave up 7 bases and V 1 base, and 9 bases lay outside the gene matches. Germline CDR1 reads DFQATT; CDR2 reads SNEGSKA (reference sequence). The CDR3 is 14 amino acids. CDR3 in DNA: TGCAGTGCTAGAGCCGGGACAGCGCACCGGACCCAGTACTTC. Translated, it gives CSARAGTAHRTQYF.

This clonotype has only a few counts. This sequence joins TRBV12-3 or TRBV12-4 and TRBJ1-3, with TRBD1 as a possible D gene (5 bases). Trimming pared 4 bases from V and 0 bases from J, leaving 16 bases between. CDR3 length: 17 residues. This CDR3 reads CASSSRQPIRSGNTIYF. CDR3 sequence (DNA): TGTGCCAGCAGTTCCCGACAGCCTATACGCTCTGGAAACACCATATATTTT.

V gene TRBV7-9 combines with J gene TRBJ2-1, with 7 bases identical to TRBD2. The length of the CDR3 is 16 residues. V dropped 5 bases and J dropped 4; count of bases not matched to a gene: 11. Germline CDR1 and CDR2: SEHNR and FQNEAQ (reference sequence). The CDR3 DNA follows: TGTGCCAGCAGCCCCATCGGGGGGACCTCATACAATGAGCAGTTCTTC. Its protein is CASSPIGGTSYNEQFF.

The J gene is TRBJ2-2, the V gene TRBV11-1; either TRBD1 or TRBD2 may fit D (5 bases each). V was trimmed by 1 base and J by 3 bases, leaving 18 bases between them. CDR1 is SGHAT and CDR2 is FQDESV in the germline V gene (reference sequence). This CDR3 spans 18 amino acids. The CDR3 reads CASSLDRRTTWDTGELFF. The CDR3 nucleotides read TGTGCCAGCAGCTTAGACCGGAGGACAACATGGGACACCGGGGAGCTGTTTTTT. The complete variable domain, with remaining parts taken from reference TRBV11-1 and TRBJ2-2, reads EAEVAQSPRYKITEKSQAVAFWCDPISGHATLYWYRQILGQGPELLVQFQDESVVDDSQLPKDRFSAERLKGVDSTLKIQPAELGDSAMYLCASSLDRRTTWDTGELFFGEGSRLTVL.

This clonotype has a handful of counts. The chain links TRBV15 to TRBJ2-7; no reliable D call. Germline values: CDR1 LNHNV, CDR2 YYDKDF (reference sequence). V lost 0 bases to trimming and J lost 3 bases, with 15 bases between them. The CDR3 sequence is 16 residues long. The CDR3 DNA reads TGTGCCACCAGCAGAGATTTGGGGTACTCTCTCTACGAGCAGTACTTC. It translates to CATSRDLGYSLYEQYF. The whole variable domain, filled in from reference TRBV15 and TRBJ2-7, reads DAMVIQNPRYQVTQFGKPVTLSCSQTLNHNVMYWYQQKSSQAPKLLFHYYDKDFNNEADTPDNFQSRRPNTSFCFLDIRSPGLGDTAMYLCATSRDLGYSLYEQYFGPGTRLTVT.

The rearrangement links TRBV25-1 to TRBJ1-1; the D is unclear. Trimming removed 5 bases at V and 3 bases at J, with 10 bases between. Germline-derived CDR1 and CDR2 are MGHDK and SYGVNS. CDR3 length equals 13 residues. The DNA of the CDR3 is TGTGCCAGCAGTTTCGGCTTGCACACTGAAGCTTTCTTT. This gives the protein CASSFGLHTEAFF.

The chain recombines TRBV7-9 with TRBJ1-4; 9 bases are shared with TRBD1. The CDR3 runs 15 residues. Germline V gives CDR1 SEHNR, CDR2 FQNEAQ (reference sequence). Trimming took 2 bases from V and 4 from J; bases not matched to a gene: 2. The CDR3 region is CASSLPTGGNEKLFF. The DNA of the CDR3 is TGTGCCAGCAGCTTACCGACAGGGGGTAATGAAAAACTGTTTTTT. The whole variable domain, remainder taken from reference TRBV7-9 and TRBJ1-4, is DTGVSQNPRHKITKRGQNVTFRCDPISEHNRLYWYRQTLGQGPEFLTYFQNEAQLEKSRLLSDRFSAERPKGSFSTLEIQRTEQGDSAMYLCASSLPTGGNEKLFFGSGTQLSVL.

This clonotype appeared a few times. The chain employs TRBV12-3 or TRBV12-4 and TRBJ1-5, with 8 bases matching TRBD1. V lost 5 bases and J lost 5; bases outside the gene matches: 11. CDR3 length equals 16 residues. For the CDR3, the DNA is TGTGCCAGCAGTCCCCCCGGGACAGGAAAGGATCAGCCCCAGCATTTT. As protein: CASSPPGTGKDQPQHF.

Only a few counts were recorded for this clonotype. The chain links TRBV7-9 to TRBJ2-7; D ambiguous. Germline values: CDR1 SEHNR, CDR2 FQNEAQ (reference sequence). The CDR3 contains 15 residues. V lost 5 bases to trimming and J lost 3 bases, with 17 bases between them. The CDR3 spells CASSPGRLDLYEQYF. The CDR3 DNA is TGTGCCAGCAGCCCCGGGCGACTGGACCTCTACGAGCAGTACTTC.

Concerning this clonotype: A much larger clone sits a single nucleotide away, making a read error possible. This rearrangement joins TRBV6-1 to TRBJ2-6, with a tentative D call TRBD2 (6 bases). Trimming pared 6 bases from V and 0 bases from J, leaving 15 bases between. This CDR3 comprises 17 residues. Germline lookup yields CDR1 MNHNS and CDR2 SASEGT. The CDR3 protein is CASRSGTDASGANVLTF. CDR3 sequence (DNA): TGTGCCAGCAGATCCGGGACTGATGCCTCTGGGGCCAACGTCCTGACTTTC.